What follows is one TCR beta chain and its context. Its antigen is unknown. There are no base qualities to consult, and no much larger clone falls within one base. Trimming at the junction amounts to 10 bases on V and 0 bases on J, and the germline ends lie 12 bases apart. CDR1 and CDR2, looked up from the germline V gene (reference sequence), are LNHDA and SQIVND. The CDR3, from cysteine to phenylalanine, totals 14 residues. Kept here is only the CDR3 DNA, which spans 42 bases and is read in frame from base 1. The CDR3 regions of human TCRbeta chains were subjected to immunosequencing. In the original analysis: TCRs in the repertoires were compared against a reference library of SARS-CoV-2-specific TCRs that had been generated with the MIRA antigen-specificity platform. Breadth was defined as the fraction of unique TCRs that were SARS-CoV-2-associated, and depth was defined as the fraction of total T cells that were SARS-CoV-2-associated. Using the MIRA data, each spike-specific TCR was mapped to the spike region that the TCR reacts to and placed in a CD4 or CD8 class. Log10-transformed breadth and depth values were compared by one-way ANOVA with Sidak's multiple comparisons tests. TCRdb stores this immuneACCESS table with in-frame sequences only. Part of the clones is absent; in the studies checked, under half of the shortfall reflects unresolved V genes, and no reason is known for the rest. V and J calls and clone size come straight from that table; D and trimming were deduced from the DNA. The sample contains 85,000 to 90,000 clones, 80% to 90% of them found a single time. The ten largest clones add up to around 10% of the sample.

The source of the sample is a study of T cell responses to AZD1222 COVID-19 vaccine (TCRdb year 2021). As for the study more broadly: A total of over 230 trial participants underwent TCR sequencing, of whom about 200 received two doses of AZD1222 and around 26 received two doses of the MenACWY control vaccine. Trial participants were enrolled by age into 18-55, 56-69 and 70-plus year subgroups, with around 150, 28 and 57 TCR-sequenced participants respectively.

Sample time point, as interpreted from the label and publication: baseline before first vaccination. The treatment or condition label here, explained by the study, means: meningococcal conjugate vaccine given as trial control. The vaccinee samples were drawn from two UK trials, COV001 and COV002, one of which was a single-blind randomized controlled phase 2/3 trial testing AZD1222 (ChAdOx1 nCoV-19) in healthy adults. For TCRbeta chain sequencing, PBMC samples were collected from trial participants at day 0 and at day 28 after the second dose. General study outcomes and caveats: Conclusions about previously exposed vaccinees are limited, since just 5 to 7 AZD1222 recipients were seropositive for SARS-CoV-2 at baseline. After two AZD1222 doses, both the breadth and the depth of spike-specific TCRs were significantly higher than at day 0 and than in MenACWY recipients. Vaccine-associated CD4 TCRs spanned the whole spike protein, with dominant responses in regions 160-218 and 743-854. Because no day 14 peak-response samples were available, the repertoires could be characterized only after the peak T cell response. Epitopes outside the regions mutated in the B.1.351 and B.1.1.7 variants were reportedly recognized by nearly half of the unique spike-specific TCRs. In the small 56-69-year group, the increase in depth fell short of significance, most likely because of low power. Participants were mostly white British, with more females than males. The authors suggested clonal diversity may have been underestimated.

Material: peripheral blood, obtained on day 0 of MenACWY control vaccination. This chain is built from TRBV19 and TRBJ1-4; TRBD1 could be the D gene, as 5 bases match. This TCR was recovered from an adult in good health. The bases read TGTGCCATCGGGGGGTCTCCAACTAATGAAAAACTGTTTTTT. It codes for CAIGGSPTNEKLFF.